The 25 T cell receptor beta chains below all came from one sample that was sequenced in a study of T cell repertoires in aging, cancer and after chemotherapy. A mixed TRB-A/B primer pool amplified rearranged TRB by multiplex touch-down PCR. TCRdb re-derived calls from the multiplex PCR reads in MiXCR, one entry per CDR3 protein. This table has about 13,000 distinct CDR3 sequences, 35% appearing once. Peripheral blood genomic DNA, not sorted cells or RNA, was the template. Sequenced: blood. Every receptor here comes from a human donor in good health. The donor label of this sample is uncertain.

This rearrangement joins TRBV30 to TRBJ2-1, with 9 bases matching TRBD1. The CDR3 contains 13 residues. The germline V gene encodes CDR1 GTSNPN and CDR2 SVGIG (reference sequence). Unmatched junction bases numbered 9, after V lost 6 bases and J lost 9 bases. The CDR3 DNA reads TGTGCCTGTATACTACAGGGGGCGCCTGAGCAGTTCTTC. Protein: CACILQGAPEQFF.

The table lists this clonotype with a count of one. This sequence joins TRBV7-9 and TRBJ2-7; D is undetermined. Trimming shortened V by 5 bases and J by 6 bases, and 11 bases separated the two germline ends. Germline CDR1 and CDR2: SEHNR and FQNEAQ (reference sequence). CDR3 size: 12 residues. CDR3 in DNA: TGTGCCAGCAGCAGCGATACCACCGAGCAGTACTTC. Its protein is CASSSDTTEQYF. The full variable domain, with the rest looked up from reference TRBV7-9 and TRBJ2-7, is DTGVSQNPRHKITKRGQNVTFRCDPISEHNRLYWYRQTLGQGPEFLTYFQNEAQLEKSRLLSDRFSAERPKGSFSTLEIQRTEQGDSAMYLCASSSDTTEQYFGPGTRLTVT.

The chain carries TRBV5-6 and TRBJ2-7; weak D call: TRBD2 (5 bases). The germline gives CDR1 SGHDT, CDR2 YYEEEE. The CDR3 is 12 amino acids. The V and J ends lost 4 bases and 2 bases respectively, with 7 bases between them. CDR3 sequence: CASSEGPYEQYF. The CDR3 DNA reads TGTGCCAGCAGCGAGGGCCCCTACGAGCAGTACTTC.

The rearrangement uses TRBV19 and TRBJ2-1, with 9 bases lining up with TRBD2. The CDR3 loop spans 14 amino acids. J was trimmed by 5 bases and V by 10 bases; bases with no gene match: 9. Germline V gives CDR1 LNHDA, CDR2 SQIVND (reference sequence). CDR3 residues: CATRAGGHNNEQFF. CDR3 coding DNA: TGTGCCACCCGAGCGGGAGGCCACAACAATGAGCAGTTCTTC.

The chain recombines TRBV19 with TRBJ1-5, with D perhaps matching TRBD1 (5 bases). With 10 bases removed from V and 1 base from J, the gap between germline ends came to 17 bases. The CDR3 covers 15 residues. In germline, CDR1 is LNHDA, CDR2 SQIVND (reference sequence). The CDR3 DNA follows: TGTGCCACCCGACAGCCTACCACCAGCAATCAGCCCCAGCATTTT. This codes for CATRQPTTSNQPQHF.

The gene calls are TRBV27 and TRBJ2-2; perhaps TRBD2 as D (6 bases). The V gene lost 6 bases and the J gene lost 3 bases, with 11 bases spanning the gap. Germline V gene lookup returns CDR1 MNHEY and CDR2 SMNVEV (reference sequence). The CDR3 extends over 14 amino acids. The CDR3 region is CASRRREDTGELFF. CDR3 bases: TGTGCCAGCAGGAGGCGGGAAGACACCGGGGAGCTGTTTTTT.

The V gene is TRBV27, the J gene TRBJ2-7, with 7 bases aligning to TRBD1. The CDR3 length is 13 residues. With 3 bases clipped from V and 5 bases from J, the junction kept 4 bases outside the gene matches. Germline assignment: CDR1 MNHEY and CDR2 SMNVEV (reference sequence). The CDR3 DNA is TGTGCCAGCAGTTTCCGACAGGGCCACGAGCAGTACTTC. Amino acid sequence: CASSFRQGHEQYF.

The CDR3 DNA reads as TGTGCCAGCAGAGCAAGCGGGAGGGTTAACAATGAGCAGTTCTTC. Translating it yields CASRASGRVNNEQFF. The chain has TRBV12-3 or TRBV12-4 and TRBJ2-1; the match to TRBD2 covers 10 bases. The CDR3 is 15 amino acids. Trimming took 6 bases from V and 5 from J; bases not matched to a gene: 7.

By share, this clonotype ranks as medium-sized. The chain is built from TRBV19 and TRBJ2-1, with 7 positions matching TRBD1. Germline lookup yields CDR1 LNHDA and CDR2 SQIVND (reference sequence). This CDR3 has 14 amino acids. The J segment lost 9 bases and the V segment lost 6 bases, leaving 11 bases of the junction unmatched. The CDR3 nucleotides are TGTGCCAGTAGAGACAGGGCCCGTGTCACTGAGCAGTTCTTC. It translates to CASRDRARVTEQFF.

The chain carries TRBV18 and TRBJ1-6; D might be TRBD1 (6 bases). This CDR3 has 12 residues. Germline CDR1 is KGHSH and CDR2 is LQKENI. V was cut by 5 bases and J by 7 bases, with 6 bases left in between. The CDR3 is CASSTGNSPLHF. The CDR3 region has the DNA TGTGCCAGCTCAACAGGGAATTCACCCCTCCACTTT.

This clonotype is categorized as medium-sized. The gene calls are TRBV29-1 and TRBJ2-1; TRBD2 aligns across 9 bases. The CDR3 loop spans 16 amino acids. V lost 6 bases to trimming and J lost 7 bases; unmatched junction nucleotides: 16. Germline CDR1 reads SQVTM; CDR2 reads ANQGSEA. The CDR3 here is CSVGAVSGGQRNEQFF. CDR3 bases: TGCAGCGTGGGGGCCGTTAGCGGGGGTCAGAGGAATGAGCAGTTCTTC.

V gene TRBV6-6 combines with J gene TRBJ2-3; D perhaps matches TRBD1 (5 bases). Trimming left V 2 bases short and J 2 bases short, with 17 bases between. Germline V gene sequence: CDR1 MNHNY, CDR2 SVGAGI (reference sequence). CDR3 length: 17 amino acids. CDR3 bases: TGTGCCAGCAGTTACCCGAAATCAGGCAGGGCCACAGATACGCAGTATTTT. This translates into CASSYPKSGRATDTQYF.

The chain employs TRBV6-4 and TRBJ2-1; no firm D call. V lost 4 bases to trimming and J lost 8 bases, with 12 bases between them. The CDR3 length is 13 residues. Per the germline V gene, CDR1 is MRHNA and CDR2 is SNTAGT. CDR3 amino acids: CASSGTSEDEQFF. The CDR3 nucleotides read TGTGCCAGCAGTGGGACCTCTGAGGATGAGCAGTTCTTC.

The chain recombines TRBV11-3 with TRBJ2-7; the match to TRBD1 covers 8 bases. Germline lookup yields CDR1 SGHNT and CDR2 YENEEA. This CDR3 region has 16 residues. With V trimmed by 0 bases and J by 6 bases, 10 bases remained unmatched. The CDR3 loop is CASSLDDGQGGLEQYF. CDR3 DNA sequence: TGTGCCAGCAGCTTAGATGATGGACAGGGCGGACTCGAGCAGTACTTC.

J is TRBJ1-2 and V is TRBV5-5, with 9 bases matching TRBD1. The CDR3 totals 13 residues. Per the germline V gene, CDR1 is SGHKS and CDR2 is YYEKEE (reference sequence). V was pared by 4 bases and J by 6 bases, with 4 bases of the junction left unmatched. The CDR3 region has the DNA TGTGCCAGCAGCCATGACAGGGGGAATGGCTACACCTTC. Residues: CASSHDRGNGYTF.

This chain links TRBV6-6 with TRBJ1-3; D remains ambiguous. Germline CDR1 MNHNY, CDR2 SVGAGI (reference sequence). This CDR3 is 13 amino acids long. The germline V and J ends were trimmed by 5 bases and 4 bases, with 9 bases remaining between them. CDR3 protein: CASSRMEGNTIYF. The CDR3 coding sequence is TGTGCCAGCAGTCGAATGGAAGGAAACACCATATATTTT.

This rearrangement joins TRBV18 to TRBJ2-7, with D perhaps matching TRBD2 (6 bases). From germline, CDR1 is KGHSH and CDR2 LQKENI. The V gene lost 3 bases and the J gene lost 4 bases, with 13 bases spanning the gap. CDR3 length: 14 residues. CDR3 bases: TGTGCCAGCTCACCTCCGGGGGTGGTTTACGAGCAGTACTTC. This codes for CASSPPGVVYEQYF.

The chain recombines TRBV5-1 with TRBJ2-1, with 11 nucleotides matching TRBD1. Germline V gene data show CDR1 as SGHRS and CDR2 as YFSETQ. V was clipped by 4 bases and J by 6 bases; unmatched bases: 3. The CDR3 runs 14 residues. The CDR3 region has the DNA TGCGCCAGCAGCCGGGACAGGGGGATCAATGAGCAGTTCTTC. It specifies CASSRDRGINEQFF.

This clonotype showed up just a few times. J is TRBJ1-1 and V is TRBV19; D possibly corresponds to TRBD1 (6 bases). The CDR3 covers 16 residues. CDR1 is LNHDA, CDR2 SQIVND, per germline (reference sequence). V was cut by 1 base and J by 0 bases, with 12 bases left in between. The chain's CDR3 is CASSIGPGAMNTEAFF. CDR3 nucleotide sequence: TGTGCCAGTAGTATAGGACCGGGGGCAATGAACACTGAAGCTTTCTTT.

This clonotype has only a few counts. This sequence joins TRBV6-2 or TRBV6-3 and TRBJ1-3, with a possible D match to TRBD1 (6 bases). The length of the CDR3 is 12 residues. V was trimmed by 6 bases and J by 14 bases, leaving 17 bases between them. Germline assignment: CDR1 MNHEY and CDR2 SVGEGT. The CDR3 DNA follows: TGTGCCAGCAGACCTGAACAGGGAACACTATATTTT. Its translation: CASRPEQGTLYF.

The CDR3 region is CASSLGFAGVGQPQHF. Here the CDR3 DNA reads TGTGCCAGCAGCTTAGGGTTCGCAGGGGTGGGTCAGCCCCAGCATTTT. V usage is TRBV7-2 and J usage is TRBJ1-5, with a possible D match to TRBD1 (6 bases). Germline V CDR1 and CDR2: SGHTA, FQGNSA. This CDR3 spans 16 amino acids. V dropped 1 base and J dropped 6 bases, with 16 bases sitting between them.

The sample holds a few counts of this clonotype. The chain links TRBV19 to TRBJ2-7; 9 bases fit TRBD1. The CDR3 covers 16 residues. Looked up from germline, CDR1 is LNHDA and CDR2 is SQIVND (reference sequence). V lost 3 bases to trimming and J lost 3 bases; unmatched junction nucleotides: 9. The DNA for the CDR3 is TGTGCCAGTAGTATTACCCGGGACAGGGATAACTACGAGCAGTACTTC. Protein product: CASSITRDRDNYEQYF.

This clonotype was seen only a few times. The CDR3 sequence is CSLFRGTSGGAAYYEQYF. The CDR3 nucleotides read TGCAGCCTTTTTCGGGGGACTAGCGGGGGGGCCGCCTACTACGAGCAGTACTTC. The gene calls are TRBV29-1 and TRBJ2-7; the match to TRBD2 covers 16 bases. Germline V gene lookup returns CDR1 SQVTM and CDR2 ANQGSEA. The CDR3 contains 18 residues. V shed 8 bases and J 3 bases; nucleotides not matched to a gene: 16.

The genes are TRBV5-4 and TRBJ2-1; D not resolved. V gave up 1 base and J gave up 4 bases, with 6 bases separating them. The CDR3 is 13 amino acids. Germline lookup yields CDR1 SGHNT and CDR2 YYREEE (reference sequence). CDR3 region: CASSLTSYNEQFF. The CDR3 DNA reads as TGTGCCAGCAGCTTGACCAGTTACAATGAGCAGTTCTTC. The whole variable domain, remainder taken from reference TRBV5-4 and TRBJ2-1, is ETGVTQSPTHLIKTRGQQVTLRCSSQSGHNTVSWYQQALGQGPQFIFQYYREEENGRGNFPPRFSGLQFPNYSSELNVNALELDDSALYLCASSLTSYNEQFFGPGTRLTVL.

There are a few counts of this clonotype. The chain joins TRBV27 to TRBJ2-7; 7 nucleotides align to TRBD1. CDR1 and CDR2 (germline): MNHEY, SMNVEV (reference sequence). V shed 3 bases, J shed 7 bases, and the junction held 6 bases outside the gene matches. This CDR3 has 13 amino acids. The CDR3 region is CASSFGTAQEQYF. In DNA form, the CDR3 reads TGTGCCAGCAGTTTCGGGACAGCCCAAGAGCAGTACTTC.